This passage covers 31 T cell receptor beta chains from one sample sequenced in a study of PD-L1 blockade in urothelial cancer. Here immunoSEQ multiplex PCR was the method, and the copy in TCRdb shows in-frame clones only, minus some. The sample contains approximately 38,000 clones, around 83% of which appear only once. Sequencing was performed on PBMCs, taken around atezolizumab (anti-PD-L1) treatment. The origin of the receptors is a man in his 60s with urothelial cancer.

The rearrangement links TRBV11-2 to TRBJ2-1; no clear D gene. Germline V gene lookup returns CDR1 SGHAT and CDR2 FQNNGV. The CDR3 loop spans 12 amino acids. V gave up 8 bases and J gave up 5 bases, with 10 bases separating them. CDR3 nucleotides: TGTGCCAGCCGGCGGATTGACAATGAGCAGTTCTTC. Translation gives CASRRIDNEQFF.

The chain links TRBV6-5 to TRBJ1-3, with D possibly being TRBD1 (5 bases). Germline V gene lookup returns CDR1 MNHEY and CDR2 SVGAGI. V lost 2 bases and J lost 0, with 11 bases in between. CDR3 length equals 16 residues. CDR3 in DNA: TGTGCCAGCAGTTACGACAGATTAGTCTCTGGAAACACCATATATTTT. Translating it yields CASSYDRLVSGNTIYF.

This clone has a handful of counts. The genes are TRBV19 and TRBJ1-2; D call uncertain. The CDR3 contains 13 residues. V was pared by 3 bases and J by 7 bases, with 12 bases between. Germline V gene sequence: CDR1 LNHDA, CDR2 SQIVND (reference sequence). The CDR3 loop reads CASSMLDGVGYTF. Here the CDR3 DNA reads TGTGCCAGTAGTATGCTAGACGGAGTTGGCTACACCTTC.

For the CDR3, the DNA is TGTGCCAGCCGCAGACAGCCCTCTGGGGCCAACGTCCTGACTTTC. Protein: CASRRQPSGANVLTF. The V gene is TRBV2, the J gene TRBJ2-6; D is possibly TRBD1 (5 bases). CDR1 is SNHLY, CDR2 FYNNEI, per germline. The CDR3 length is 15 residues. Deletions cut 8 bases from V and 0 bases from J, with 11 bases between.

The chain is built from TRBV10-2 and TRBJ1-3; a possible D gene is TRBD1 (5 bases). CDR1 and CDR2 from the germline V gene are WSHSY and SAAADI. V lost 8 bases to trimming and J lost 0 bases, with 11 bases between them. The CDR3 is 14 residues long. CDR3 amino acids: CASQGRPSGNTIYF. CDR3 in DNA: TGCGCCAGCCAGGGCCGGCCCTCTGGAAACACCATATATTTT.

This chain joins TRBV11-2 and TRBJ2-3; TRBD2 matches 8 bases. The V and J ends lost 0 bases and 2 bases, in that order; junction bases with no gene match: 4. This CDR3 contains 16 residues. Germline-derived CDR1 and CDR2 are SGHAT and FQNNGV. The chain's CDR3 is CASSLEGTSYTDTQYF. DNA of the CDR3: TGTGCCAGCAGCTTAGAAGGGACTAGTTACACAGATACGCAGTATTTT.

The chain is built from TRBV5-1 and TRBJ2-5; D gene uncertain. CDR3 length: 16 residues. CDR1 and CDR2 (germline): SGHRS, YFSETQ. V shed 1 base and J shed 5 bases, with 18 bases lying between them. CDR3 in amino acids: CASSLFPRASRETQYF. The DNA of the CDR3 is TGCGCCAGCAGCTTGTTTCCCCGCGCATCCCGGGAGACCCAGTACTTC.

The chain joins TRBV27 to TRBJ1-1; no firm D call. V was trimmed by 2 bases and J by 4 bases, leaving 14 bases between them. Germline CDR1 is MNHEY and CDR2 is SMNVEV (reference sequence). The CDR3 runs to 15 residues. CDR3 bases: TGTGCCAGCAGTTTAAATCTAGATGTAGGCACTGAAGCTTTCTTT. Translated, it gives CASSLNLDVGTEAFF.

This clone appeared once. The chain has TRBV4-1 and TRBJ2-2, with no clear D. CDR3 length equals 15 residues. Germline V gene sequence: CDR1 MGHRA, CDR2 YSYEKL. V gave up 0 bases and J gave up 2 bases, with 7 bases separating them. The CDR3 nucleotides read TGCGCCAGCAGCCAAGAGTGGCTTAACACCGGGGAGCTGTTTTTT. Translated, it gives CASSQEWLNTGELFF.

The chain has TRBV6-5 and TRBJ2-2; unclear D gene. The CDR3 length is 12 residues. Trimming removed 6 bases at V and 4 bases at J, with 6 bases between. Germline V gives CDR1 MNHEY, CDR2 SVGAGI. CDR3 sequence: CASRDITGELFF. The CDR3 DNA sequence: TGTGCCAGCAGAGACATCACCGGGGAGCTGTTTTTT.

This CDR3 reads CASSRRGWVETEAFF. Written as DNA, the CDR3 is TGTGCCAGCAGCCGGAGGGGCTGGGTTGAGACTGAAGCTTTCTTT. The chain couples TRBV5-5 to TRBJ1-1; D is possibly TRBD1 (5 bases). V was trimmed by 4 bases and J by 5 bases, leaving 18 bases between them. The germline CDR1 and CDR2 sequences are SGHKS and YYEKEE (reference sequence). The CDR3 covers 15 residues.

V and J are TRBV5-5 and TRBJ2-6; no clear D. CDR3 length equals 15 residues. Looked up from germline, CDR1 is SGHKS and CDR2 is YYEKEE (reference sequence). Trimming pared 0 bases from V and 1 base from J, leaving 5 bases between. CDR3 sequence reads: CASSLGQSGANVLTF. CDR3 sequence (DNA): TGTGCCAGCAGCTTGGGACAATCTGGGGCCAACGTCCTGACTTTC.

This chain links TRBV27 with TRBJ2-2; 7 bases match TRBD1. The CDR3 totals 14 residues. Germline lookup yields CDR1 MNHEY and CDR2 SMNVEV (reference sequence). Unmatched junction bases numbered 7, after V lost 6 bases and J lost 6 bases. The CDR3 DNA reads as TGTGCCAGCAGCGCCACTCAGGGGGCCGGGGAGCTGTTTTTT. Protein sequence: CASSATQGAGELFF.

This sequence joins TRBV18 and TRBJ2-3, with D possibly TRBD1 on 5 matching bases. The CDR3 has 13 amino acids. V gave up 5 bases and J gave up 3 bases, with 9 bases separating them. CDR1 and CDR2 (germline): KGHSH, LQKENI. DNA of the CDR3: TGTGCCAGCTCAGGACGGACAACAGATACGCAGTATTTT. Its protein is CASSGRTTDTQYF.

The chain employs TRBV19 and TRBJ2-3, with D perhaps TRBD1 (5 bases). The length of the CDR3 is 12 residues. Per germline, CDR1 LNHDA and CDR2 SQIVND (reference sequence). V was pared by 4 bases and J by 7 bases, with 9 bases between. The CDR3 DNA sequence: TGTGCCAGTAGTACTCCAGGGAATACGCAGTATTTT. This sequence encodes CASSTPGNTQYF.

V usage is TRBV18 and J usage is TRBJ2-7; TRBD2 might be the D (5 bases). The CDR3 runs 13 residues. Looked up from germline, CDR1 is KGHSH and CDR2 is LQKENI. V dropped 3 bases and J dropped 7 bases, with 13 bases sitting between them. CDR3 sequence reads: CASSPGAPGEQYF. The DNA for the CDR3 is TGTGCCAGCTCACCTGGAGCCCCGGGGGAGCAGTACTTC.

A few counts support this clone. V is TRBV6-1 and J is TRBJ2-7; D is uncertain. Germline loops: CDR1 MNHNS, CDR2 SASEGT. This CDR3 is built from 11 residues. The V end lost 5 bases, the J end lost 6 bases, and 8 bases lay between the germline ends. The chain's CDR3 is CASSYMAEQYF. The CDR3, as DNA: TGTGCCAGCAGTTATATGGCCGAGCAGTACTTC.

V gene TRBV5-1 combines with J gene TRBJ2-2; 7 bases line up with TRBD1. After removal of 2 bases from V and 6 bases from J, the junction contained 13 bases not matched to a gene. Per the germline V gene, CDR1 is SGHRS and CDR2 is YFSETQ. This CDR3 contains 17 residues. CDR3 DNA: TGCGCCAGCAGCTTTCTACAGGGGTTAGAGAAACCCGGGGAGCTGTTTTTT. Amino acids: CASSFLQGLEKPGELFF.

The genes are TRBV28 and TRBJ2-5; 10 bases are a match to TRBD2. V shed 6 bases, J shed 5 bases, and the junction held 6 bases outside the gene matches. This CDR3 comprises 14 residues. CDR1 and CDR2 (germline): MDHEN, SYDVKM. CDR3 bases: TGTGCCAGCAGGAGATTTAGCGGGAGGGAGACCCAGTACTTC. Translated: CASRRFSGRETQYF.

This clone is medium-sized in the sample. The rearrangement links TRBV11-2 to TRBJ1-2, with D possibly TRBD1 on 5 matching bases. Trimming took 4 bases from V and 4 from J, leaving 16 bases between them. The germline CDR1 and CDR2 sequences are SGHAT and FQNNGV. CDR3 size: 15 residues. CDR3 DNA sequence: TGTGCCAGCAGCTCGGGACGGGAGGATCGCTATGGCTACACCTTC. This codes for CASSSGREDRYGYTF. Using reference TRBV11-2 and TRBJ1-2 for the parts outside the CDR3, the full variable domain is EAGVAQSPRYKIIEKRQSVAFWCNPISGHATLYWYQQILGQGPKLLIQFQNNGVVDDSQLPKDRFSAERLKGVDSTLKIQPAKLEDSAVYLCASSSGREDRYGYTFGSGTRLTVV.

V and J are TRBV6-1 and TRBJ1-5; TRBD1 aligns across 7 bases. The CDR3 totals 16 residues. V gave up 4 bases and J gave up 3 bases; unmatched junction bases: 9. Germline CDR1 and CDR2: MNHNS and SASEGT. The CDR3 loop is CASSGGTEGYNQPQHF. CDR3 nucleotide sequence: TGTGCCAGCAGTGGAGGGACAGAGGGCTACAATCAGCCCCAGCATTTT.

A note on this clone: At one end the junction does not follow the germline gene, possibly because of a read error. The chain carries TRBV7-7 and TRBJ2-1; 10 nucleotides match TRBD1. CDR1 is SSHAT and CDR2 is FNYEAQ in the germline V gene (reference sequence). This CDR3 spans 17 amino acids. The CDR3: CASSLGVPGQGFNEQFF. As DNA, the CDR3 is TGTGCTAGCAGCTTAGGGGTACCGGGACAGGGGTTCAATGAGCAGTTCTTC.

The genes are TRBV11-3 and TRBJ2-2; TRBD1 aligns across 7 bases. CDR1 is SGHNT and CDR2 is YENEEA in the germline V gene. After removal of 5 bases from V and 4 bases from J, the junction contained 10 bases not matched to a gene. CDR3 length: 16 residues. In DNA, the CDR3 is TGTGCCAGCAGCCAGGGGGACCGCCTGGGCACCGGGGAGCTGTTTTTT. Protein sequence: CASSQGDRLGTGELFF.

The rearrangement joins TRBV29-1 to TRBJ2-2; D call uncertain. There are 13 residues in the CDR3. V was shortened by 4 bases and J by 4 bases, with 10 bases between the two germline ends. Germline-derived CDR1 and CDR2 are SQVTM and ANQGSEA. The CDR3, as DNA: TGCAGCGTTGCTTGGAGATCCACCGGGGAGCTGTTTTTT. This gives the protein CSVAWRSTGELFF.

This clone was seen once. This chain links TRBV10-1 with TRBJ1-3; D is undetermined. Germline V gene data show CDR1 as WNHNN and CDR2 as SYGVQD (reference sequence). The CDR3 spans 15 residues. The germline V and J ends were trimmed by 2 bases and 0 bases, with 8 bases remaining between them. As DNA, the CDR3 is TGCGCCAGCAGTGAGCTCAGGTTCTCTGGAAACACCATATATTTT. Its protein is CASSELRFSGNTIYF.

The chain uses TRBV6-1 and TRBJ1-6; D not resolved. Trimming cost V 2 bases and J 7 bases, with 12 bases left between them. The germline V gene encodes CDR1 MNHNS and CDR2 SASEGT. The CDR3 extends over 15 amino acids. CDR3 sequence: CASSEYPTENSPLHF. The CDR3 coding sequence is TGTGCCAGCAGTGAATACCCGACGGAGAATTCACCCCTCCACTTT.

The V call is TRBV6-1, the J call TRBJ2-1; D might be TRBD2 (5 bases). The length of the CDR3 is 14 residues. The germline V gene has CDR1 MNHNS and CDR2 SASEGT. V lost 6 bases to trimming and J lost 4 bases, with 13 bases between them. The CDR3 region is CASSPTGVYNEQFF. The DNA for the CDR3 is TGTGCCAGCAGCCCCACCGGGGTTTACAATGAGCAGTTCTTC.

The chain links TRBV6-6 to TRBJ1-1; D is undetermined. V was pared by 6 bases and J by 7 bases, with 15 bases between. The CDR3 is 13 amino acids. In germline, CDR1 is MNHNY, CDR2 SVGAGI (reference sequence). The CDR3 region has the DNA TGTGCCAGCAGCCGTACAGAGTCTGTTGAAGCTTTCTTT. Translation: CASSRTESVEAFF.

The chain uses TRBV4-3 and TRBJ1-2, with D tentatively TRBD1 (5 bases). The CDR3 is 13 residues long. The germline V and J ends were trimmed by 5 bases and 6 bases, with 13 bases remaining between them. CDR1 LGHNA and CDR2 YSLEER come from the germline V gene. The CDR3 bases are TGCGCCAGCAGCAAGAAGGGGTCGAATGGCTACACCTTC. It encodes CASSKKGSNGYTF.

V is TRBV7-2 and J is TRBJ2-1; no firm D call. V was shortened by 1 base and J by 5 bases, with 6 bases between the two germline ends. The CDR3 contains 13 residues. Germline V lookup: CDR1 SGHTA, CDR2 FQGNSA. The CDR3 DNA reads as TGTGCCAGCAGCTTAGGTCGGGACAATGAGCAGTTCTTC. Translation gives CASSLGRDNEQFF. The complete variable domain, with remaining parts taken from reference TRBV7-2 and TRBJ2-1, reads GAGVSQSPSNKVTEKGKDVELRCDPISGHTALYWYRQSLGQGLEFLIYFQGNSAPDKSGLPSDRFSAERTGGSVSTLTIQRTQQEDSAVYLCASSLGRDNEQFFGPGTRLTVL.

The chain employs TRBV27 and TRBJ1-1, with unresolved D. Germline CDR1 MNHEY, CDR2 SMNVEV (reference sequence). V was shortened by 2 bases and J by 2 bases, with 6 bases between the two germline ends. The CDR3 has 13 residues. The CDR3: CASSLSRNTEAFF. The CDR3 nucleotides read TGTGCCAGCAGTTTAAGCCGAAACACTGAAGCTTTCTTT.